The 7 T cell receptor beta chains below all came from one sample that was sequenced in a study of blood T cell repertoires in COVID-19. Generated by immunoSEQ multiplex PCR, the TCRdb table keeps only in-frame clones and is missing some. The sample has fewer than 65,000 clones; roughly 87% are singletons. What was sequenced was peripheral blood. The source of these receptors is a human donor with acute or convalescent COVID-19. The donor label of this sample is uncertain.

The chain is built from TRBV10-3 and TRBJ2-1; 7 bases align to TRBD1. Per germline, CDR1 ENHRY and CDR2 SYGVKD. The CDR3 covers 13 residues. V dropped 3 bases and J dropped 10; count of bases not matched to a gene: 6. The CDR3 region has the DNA TGTGCCATCAGTGACAGACAGGGCCTAGAGCAGTTCTTC. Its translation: CAISDRQGLEQFF.

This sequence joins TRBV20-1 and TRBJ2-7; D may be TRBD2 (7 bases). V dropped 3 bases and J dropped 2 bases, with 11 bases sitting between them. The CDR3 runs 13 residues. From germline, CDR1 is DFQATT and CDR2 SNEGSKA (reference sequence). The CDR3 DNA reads TGCAGTGCTAGTGAGGGGGGGGCCTACGAGCAGTACGTC. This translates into CSASEGGAYEQYV.

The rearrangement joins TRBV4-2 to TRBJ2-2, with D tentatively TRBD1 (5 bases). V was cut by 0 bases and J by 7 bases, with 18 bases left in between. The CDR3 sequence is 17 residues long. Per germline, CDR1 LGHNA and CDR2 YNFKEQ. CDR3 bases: TGTGCCAGCAGCCAAGAGTTTCGTACAGGCCTCGACGGGGAGCTGTTTTTT. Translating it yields CASSQEFRTGLDGELFF.

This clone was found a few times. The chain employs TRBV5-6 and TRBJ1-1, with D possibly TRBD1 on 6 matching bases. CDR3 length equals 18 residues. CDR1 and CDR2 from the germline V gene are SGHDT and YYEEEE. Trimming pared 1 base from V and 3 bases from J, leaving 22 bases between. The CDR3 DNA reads TGTGCCAGCAGCTTGCTTCTCCGCGCAGGGGTAAGGGACACTGAAGCTTTCTTT. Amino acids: CASSLLLRAGVRDTEAFF.

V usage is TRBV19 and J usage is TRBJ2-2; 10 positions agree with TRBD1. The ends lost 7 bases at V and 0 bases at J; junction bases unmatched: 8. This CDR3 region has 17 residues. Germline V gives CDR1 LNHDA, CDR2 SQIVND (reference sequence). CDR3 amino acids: CASMRTGGRANTGELFF. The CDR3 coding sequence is TGTGCCAGTATGAGGACAGGGGGACGTGCGAACACCGGGGAGCTGTTTTTT.

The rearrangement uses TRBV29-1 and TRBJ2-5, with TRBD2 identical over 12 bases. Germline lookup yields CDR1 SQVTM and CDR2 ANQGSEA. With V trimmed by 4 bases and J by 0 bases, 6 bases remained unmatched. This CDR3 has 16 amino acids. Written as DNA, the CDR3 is TGCAGCGTTGCTCTTAGACTAGCGGGGGACCAAGAGACCCAGTACTTC. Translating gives CSVALRLAGDQETQYF.

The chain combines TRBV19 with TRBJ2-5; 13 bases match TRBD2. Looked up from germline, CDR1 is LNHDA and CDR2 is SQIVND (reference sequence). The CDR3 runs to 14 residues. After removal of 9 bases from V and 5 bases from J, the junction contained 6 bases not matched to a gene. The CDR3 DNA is TGTGCCAGCAGCGGACTAGCGGGAGCCGAGACCCAGTACTTC. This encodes CASSGLAGAETQYF.